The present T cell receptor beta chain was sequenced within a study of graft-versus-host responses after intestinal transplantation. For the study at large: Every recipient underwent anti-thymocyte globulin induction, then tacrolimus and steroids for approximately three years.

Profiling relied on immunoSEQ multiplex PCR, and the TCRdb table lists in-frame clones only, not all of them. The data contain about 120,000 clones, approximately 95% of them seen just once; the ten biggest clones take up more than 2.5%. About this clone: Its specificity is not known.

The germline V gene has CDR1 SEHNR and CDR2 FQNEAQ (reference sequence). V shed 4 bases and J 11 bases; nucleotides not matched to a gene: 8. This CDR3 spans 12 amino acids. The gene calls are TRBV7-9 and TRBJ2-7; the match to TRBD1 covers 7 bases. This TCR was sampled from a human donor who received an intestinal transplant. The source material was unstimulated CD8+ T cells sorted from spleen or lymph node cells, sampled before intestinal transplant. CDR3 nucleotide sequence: TGTGCCAGCAGCTCCCGGGACAGCCGGAAGTACTTC. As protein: CASSSRDSRKYF. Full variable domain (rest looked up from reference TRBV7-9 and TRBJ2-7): DTGVSQNPRHKITKRGQNVTFRCDPISEHNRLYWYRQTLGQGPEFLTYFQNEAQLEKSRLLSDRFSAERPKGSFSTLEIQRTEQGDSAMYLCASSSRDSRKYFGPGTRLTVT.